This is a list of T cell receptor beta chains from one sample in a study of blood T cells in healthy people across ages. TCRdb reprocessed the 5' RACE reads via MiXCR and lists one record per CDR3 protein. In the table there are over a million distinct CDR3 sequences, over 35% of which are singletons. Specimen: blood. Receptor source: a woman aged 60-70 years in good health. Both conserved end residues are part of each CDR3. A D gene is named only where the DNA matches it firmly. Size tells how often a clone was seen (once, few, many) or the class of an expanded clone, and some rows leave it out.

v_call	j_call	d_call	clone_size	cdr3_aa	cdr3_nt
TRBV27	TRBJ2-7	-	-	CASRRTTGSYEQYF	TGTGCCAGCAGGCGCACTACAGGATCCTACGAGCAGTACTTC
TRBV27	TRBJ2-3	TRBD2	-	CASSLTPTGTTSTDTQYF	TGTGCCAGCAGTTTAACCCCTACCGGGACTACTTCCACAGATACGCAGTATTTT
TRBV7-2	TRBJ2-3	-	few	CASSFHSIRSQDTQYF	TGTGCCAGCAGCTTTCATTCGATACGGTCGCAAGATACGCAGTATTTT
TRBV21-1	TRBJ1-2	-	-	CASSDRQQGDGYTF	TGTGCCAGCAGCGACCGACAGCAAGGGGATGGCTACACCTTC
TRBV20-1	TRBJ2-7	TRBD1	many	CSARDGQGASYEQYF	TGCAGTGCTAGAGATGGACAGGGGGCTTCCTACGAGCAGTACTTC
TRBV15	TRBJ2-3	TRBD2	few	CATSRDTSGGTDTQYF	TGTGCCACCAGCAGAGATACTAGCGGGGGCACAGATACGCAGTATTTT
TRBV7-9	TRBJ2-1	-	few	CASSLGWDVYNEQFF	TGTGCCAGCAGCTTAGGATGGGACGTTTACAATGAGCAGTTCTTC
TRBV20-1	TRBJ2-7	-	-	CSARGTPGILQYF	TGCAGTGCTCGCGGGACCCCTGGGATATTGCAGTACTTC
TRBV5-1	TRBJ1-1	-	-	CASSLNRAANTEAFF	TGCGCCAGCAGCTTGAATAGGGCAGCGAACACTGAAGCTTTCTTT
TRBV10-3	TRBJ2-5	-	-	CAISETGGGETQYF	TGTGCCATCAGTGAAACGGGAGGGGGCGAGACCCAGTACTTC
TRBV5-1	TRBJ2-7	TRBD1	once	CASSFLRTGYEQYF	TGCGCCAGCAGCTTCCTGCGGACAGGGTACGAGCAGTACTTC
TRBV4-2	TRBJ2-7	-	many	CASSQGARGSYEQYF	TGTGCCAGCAGCCAAGGAGCTCGCGGGTCCTACGAGCAGTACTTC
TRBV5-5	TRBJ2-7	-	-	CASSLEALYEQYF	TGTGCCAGCAGCTTGGAGGCCTTATACGAGCAGTACTTC
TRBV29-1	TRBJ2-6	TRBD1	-	CSVTGGGSGANVLTF	TGCAGCGTTACAGGGGGCGGGTCTGGGGCCAACGTCCTGACTTTC
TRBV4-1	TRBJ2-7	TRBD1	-	CASSQGGTGIYEQYF	TGCGCCAGCAGCCAAGGAGGGACAGGAATCTACGAGCAGTACTTC
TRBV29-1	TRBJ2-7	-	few	CSVGGSQWSEQYF	TGCAGCGTTGGGGGCAGCCAATGGAGCGAGCAGTACTTC
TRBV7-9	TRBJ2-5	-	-	CASTLRDIEETQYF	TGTGCCAGCACCCTGCGGGACATAGAAGAGACCCAGTACTTC
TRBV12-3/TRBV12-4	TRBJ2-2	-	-	CASSPTSKIWGSFPGELFF	TGTGCCAGCAGCCCGACCTCCAAGATTTGGGGGAGTTTCCCCGGGGAGCTGTTTTTT
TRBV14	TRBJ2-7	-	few	CASSQASIGNEQYF	TGTGCCAGCAGCCAAGCTAGTATCGGGAACGAGCAGTACTTC
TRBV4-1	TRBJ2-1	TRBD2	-	CASSQDSASGMGQGQFF	TGCGCCAGCAGCCAAGATTCGGCTAGCGGGATGGGCCAGGGGCAGTTCTTC
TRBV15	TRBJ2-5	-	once	CATSYLETQYF	TGTGCCACCAGCTATTTGGAGACCCAGTACTTC
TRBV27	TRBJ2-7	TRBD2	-	CASRGIGLAQHEQYF	TGTGCCAGTAGGGGGATTGGACTAGCGCAACACGAGCAGTACTTC
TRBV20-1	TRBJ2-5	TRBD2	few	CSLGLEYAETQYF	TGCAGTTTAGGACTAGAATACGCGGAGACCCAGTACTTC
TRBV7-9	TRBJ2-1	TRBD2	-	CASSPHDSGRIYNEQFF	TGTGCCAGCAGCCCCCACGATAGCGGGAGGATTTACAATGAGCAGTTCTTC